This TCR beta chain was captured in a study of immune evolution from preneoplasia to lung adenocarcinoma. Whole-study context: HLA loss of heterozygosity: 5.5% to 8.5% AIS, around 16% MIA, about 32% ADC, none AAH. Study-level results: From normal lung to invasive adenocarcinoma, top clone frequencies appeared to decrease. Later-stage lesions appeared to have more T cells, more diversity, less clonality. KRAS-mutant nodules had the highest T cell clonality.

In germline, CDR1 is SGDLS, CDR2 YYNGEE. V shed 4 bases and J 7 bases; nucleotides not matched to a gene: 12. This CDR3 contains 17 residues. TCRdb's copy holds only in-frame clones and misses some; the assay was immunoSEQ multiplex PCR. The sample has around 7,000 clones, about 76% seen once. On this clone: The antigen remains undetermined.

Sequenced material: FFPE minimally invasive lung adenocarcinoma tissue. V is TRBV9 and J is TRBJ2-1; TRBD2 agrees at 12 bases. This TCR was sampled from a person between 65 and 80 years old with lung adenocarcinoma. This chain's CDR3 is CASSLAGTSGRTNEQFF. CDR3 DNA sequence: TGTGCCAGCAGCCTGGCCGGAACTAGCGGGAGGACTAATGAGCAGTTCTTC. Looking up the rest from reference TRBV9 and TRBJ2-1 gives the full variable domain: DSGVTQTPKHLITATGQRVTLRCSPRSGDLSVYWYQQSLDQGLQFLIQYYNGEERAKGNILERFSAQQFPDLHSELNLSSLELGDSALYFCASSLAGTSGRTNEQFFGPGTRLTVL.